This T cell receptor beta chain emerged from a study of human T cells and chemical hapten exposure. Across the whole study: Among samples, TCR yields varied mainly because of small differences in pooled library volume.

This clonotype was recorded many times. Unfractionated whole blood was the source of the extracted total RNA. V gave up 1 base and J gave up 2 bases; unmatched junction bases: 3. CDR3 length: 15 amino acids. In germline, CDR1 is SGHVS, CDR2 FNYEAQ. Attachment of unique molecular identifiers to individual cDNA molecules was performed in the library. Original analysis: A per-sample median of roughly 96,000 TCRs was observed, with a range of roughly 23,224 to 750,000. TCRdb itself ran the reads through MiXCR, one entry per CDR3 protein. TCRdb's processing, not the authors' own work, is the source of the V and J calls. The sample lists 100,000 to 150,000 distinct CDR3 sequences; 8.5% to 9% were seen once.

The TCR was taken from a human donor in good health. Some clones in this sample may be carry-over from other donors' samples. The specimen sequenced was whole blood. The chain carries TRBV7-6 and TRBJ2-7, with TRBD1 matching 9 bases. Written as DNA, the CDR3 is TGTGCCAGCAGCTTAGGTGGGACAGGGACCTACGAGCAGTACTTC. Translated, it gives CASSLGGTGTYEQYF. Drawing the rest from reference TRBV7-6 and TRBJ2-7, the complete variable domain is GAGVSQSPRYKVTKRGQDVALRCDPISGHVSLYWYRQALGQGPEFLTYFNYEAQQDKSGLPNDRFSAERPEGSISTLTIQRTEQRDSAMYRCASSLGGTGTYEQYFGPGTRLTVT.